This TCR beta chain was observed in a study of T cell repertoires in cytomegalovirus infection. Study-level information: CMV infection plus the matching HLA type was flagged by public TCR beta signatures.

This clonotype was seen more than once but under ten times. Its antigen is not known. A read error may produce the germline difference seen at one junction end. The CDR3 spans 13 residues. Germline assignment: CDR1 SNHLY and CDR2 FYNNEI. TCRdb reprocessed the reads via MiXCR and lists one record per CDR3 protein. The table records hundreds of thousands of distinct CDR3 sequences, around 24% of them present only once. Study-level findings and limits: Public TCR beta family frequency separated CMV-and-HLA carriers, including in an independent cohort. Clonotypes of TCR beta that were HLA-C-restricted and CMV-specific dominated the ex vivo response.

Sequencing used CD8+ T cells from PBMCs. This receptor was obtained from a human donor in good health (CMV status not recorded). Some clones in this sample may be carry-over from other donors' samples. The rearrangement uses TRBV2 and TRBJ2-2; D not certain. CDR3 DNA sequence: TGTGCCAGCAGGGAAGGGCGTCCCGGGGAGCTGTTTTTT. This gives the protein CASREGRPGELFF.